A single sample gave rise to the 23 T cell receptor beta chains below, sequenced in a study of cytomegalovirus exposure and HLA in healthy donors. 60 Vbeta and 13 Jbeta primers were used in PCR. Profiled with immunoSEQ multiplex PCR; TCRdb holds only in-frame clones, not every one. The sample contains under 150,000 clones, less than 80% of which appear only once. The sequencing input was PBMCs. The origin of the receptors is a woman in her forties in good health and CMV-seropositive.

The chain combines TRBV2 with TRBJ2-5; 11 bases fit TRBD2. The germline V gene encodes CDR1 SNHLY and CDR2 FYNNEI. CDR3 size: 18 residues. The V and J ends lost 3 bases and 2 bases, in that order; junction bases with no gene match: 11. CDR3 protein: CASSDRTSGGERQETQYF. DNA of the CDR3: TGTGCCAGCAGTGATAGAACTAGCGGGGGTGAAAGACAAGAGACCCAGTACTTC.

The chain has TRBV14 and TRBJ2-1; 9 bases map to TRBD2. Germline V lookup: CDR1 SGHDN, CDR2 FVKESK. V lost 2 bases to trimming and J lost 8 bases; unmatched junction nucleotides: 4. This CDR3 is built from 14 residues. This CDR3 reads CASSQLRTSDEQFF. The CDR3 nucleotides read TGTGCCAGCAGCCAACTCCGGACTAGCGATGAGCAGTTCTTC.

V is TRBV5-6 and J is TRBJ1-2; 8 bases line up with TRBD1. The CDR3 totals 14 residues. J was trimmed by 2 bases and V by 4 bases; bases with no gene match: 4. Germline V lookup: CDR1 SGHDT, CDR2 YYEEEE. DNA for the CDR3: TGTGCCAGCAGCCCGGACAGGGCCAACTATGGCTACACCTTC. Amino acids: CASSPDRANYGYTF.

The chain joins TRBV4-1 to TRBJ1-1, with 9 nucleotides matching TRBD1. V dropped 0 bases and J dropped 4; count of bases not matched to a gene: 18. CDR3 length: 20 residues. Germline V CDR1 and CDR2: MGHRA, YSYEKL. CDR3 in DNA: TGCGCCAGCAGCCAAGATCTTGCCCCGGGACAGGGTTGGATTGGCACTGAAGCTTTCTTT. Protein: CASSQDLAPGQGWIGTEAFF.

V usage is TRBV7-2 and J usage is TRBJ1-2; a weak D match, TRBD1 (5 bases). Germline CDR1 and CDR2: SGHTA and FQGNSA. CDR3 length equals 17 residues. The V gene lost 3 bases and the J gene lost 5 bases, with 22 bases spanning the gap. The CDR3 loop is CASSLGHPSETVYGYTF. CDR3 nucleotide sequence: TGTGCCAGCAGCTTGGGGCACCCGAGCGAGACAGTTTATGGCTACACCTTC.

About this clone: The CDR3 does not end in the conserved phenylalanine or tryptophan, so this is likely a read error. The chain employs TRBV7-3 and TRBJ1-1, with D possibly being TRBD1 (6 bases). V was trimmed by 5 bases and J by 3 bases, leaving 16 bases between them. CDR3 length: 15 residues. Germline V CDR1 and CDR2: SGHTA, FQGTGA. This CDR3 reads CASSPGHPQYTEAFL. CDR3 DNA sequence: TGTGCCAGCAGCCCGGGACATCCCCAATACACTGAAGCTTTCCTT.

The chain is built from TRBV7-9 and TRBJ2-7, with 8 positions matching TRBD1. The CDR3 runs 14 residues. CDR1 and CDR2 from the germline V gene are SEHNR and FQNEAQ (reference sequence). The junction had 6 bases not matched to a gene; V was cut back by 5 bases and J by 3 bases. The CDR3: CASSPGQGGYEQYF. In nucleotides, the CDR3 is TGTGCCAGCAGCCCTGGACAGGGCGGCTACGAGCAGTACTTC.

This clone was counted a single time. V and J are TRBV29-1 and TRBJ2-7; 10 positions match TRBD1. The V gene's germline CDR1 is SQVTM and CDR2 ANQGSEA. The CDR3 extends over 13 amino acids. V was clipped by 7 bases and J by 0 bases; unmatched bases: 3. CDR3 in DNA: TGCAGCGGGGGACAGGGGATCTCCTACGAGCAGTACTTC. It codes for CSGGQGISYEQYF.

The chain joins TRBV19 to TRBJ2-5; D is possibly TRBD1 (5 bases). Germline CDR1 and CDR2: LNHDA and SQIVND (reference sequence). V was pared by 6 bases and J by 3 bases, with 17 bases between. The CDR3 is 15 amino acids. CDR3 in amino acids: CASSPRATDEETQYF. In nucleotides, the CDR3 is TGTGCCAGTAGCCCCAGGGCGACCGACGAAGAGACCCAGTACTTC.

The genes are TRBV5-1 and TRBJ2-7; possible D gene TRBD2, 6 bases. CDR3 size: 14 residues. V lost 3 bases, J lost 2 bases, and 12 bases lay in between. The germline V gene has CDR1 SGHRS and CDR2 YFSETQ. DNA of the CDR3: TGCGCCAGCAGCTCGGCGGGGAAACCCTACGAGCAGTACTTC. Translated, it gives CASSSAGKPYEQYF.

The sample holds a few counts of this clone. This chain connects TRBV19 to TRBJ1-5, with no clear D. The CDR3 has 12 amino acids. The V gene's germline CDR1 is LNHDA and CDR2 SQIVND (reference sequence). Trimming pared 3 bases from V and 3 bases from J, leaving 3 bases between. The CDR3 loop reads CASSIINQPQHF. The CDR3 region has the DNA TGTGCCAGTAGTATTATCAATCAGCCCCAGCATTTT.

The DNA for the CDR3 is TGTGCCAGCAGGACAGGGGGCCAGCCCCAGCATTTT. This codes for CASRTGGQPQHF. The chain combines TRBV27 with TRBJ1-5, with TRBD1 identical over 10 bases. Unmatched junction bases numbered 0, after V lost 6 bases and J lost 7 bases. The CDR3 runs to 12 residues. The V gene's germline CDR1 is MNHEY and CDR2 SMNVEV (reference sequence).

Here the CDR3 reads CSVMTGGSTSEQFF. The CDR3 DNA reads as TGCAGCGTCATGACAGGGGGCTCCACCTCTGAGCAGTTCTTC. The chain joins TRBV29-1 to TRBJ2-1; 10 nucleotides agree with TRBD1. Looked up from germline, CDR1 is SQVTM and CDR2 is ANQGSEA. The CDR3 loop spans 14 amino acids. Germline trimming cut 6 bases from V and 9 bases from J; bases unmatched to any gene: 11.

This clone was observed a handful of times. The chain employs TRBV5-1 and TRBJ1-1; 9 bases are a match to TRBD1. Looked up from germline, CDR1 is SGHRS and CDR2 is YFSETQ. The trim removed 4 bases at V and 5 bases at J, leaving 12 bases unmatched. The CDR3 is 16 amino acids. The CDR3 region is CASSRIQQGARTEAFF. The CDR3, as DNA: TGCGCCAGCAGCAGGATACAACAGGGGGCCCGGACTGAAGCTTTCTTT.

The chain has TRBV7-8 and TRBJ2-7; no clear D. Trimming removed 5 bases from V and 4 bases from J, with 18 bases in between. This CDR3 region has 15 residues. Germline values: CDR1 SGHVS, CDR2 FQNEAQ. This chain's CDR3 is CASSQNPGLWYEQYF. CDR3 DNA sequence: TGTGCCAGCAGCCAAAATCCCGGGTTATGGTACGAGCAGTACTTC.

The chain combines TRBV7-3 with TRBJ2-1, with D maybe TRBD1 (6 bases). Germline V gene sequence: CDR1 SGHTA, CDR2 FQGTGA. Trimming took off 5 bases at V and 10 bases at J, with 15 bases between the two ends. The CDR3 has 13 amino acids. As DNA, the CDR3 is TGTGCCAGCAGCCGGAACCTTAGGGGGGAGCAGTTCTTC. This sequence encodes CASSRNLRGEQFF.

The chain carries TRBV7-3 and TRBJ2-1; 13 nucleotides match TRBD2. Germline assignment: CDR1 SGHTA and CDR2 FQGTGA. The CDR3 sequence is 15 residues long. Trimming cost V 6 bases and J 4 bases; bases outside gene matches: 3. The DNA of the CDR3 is TGTGCCAGCAGTGAGACTAGCGGGAGGTACAATGAGCAGTTCTTC. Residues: CASSETSGRYNEQFF.

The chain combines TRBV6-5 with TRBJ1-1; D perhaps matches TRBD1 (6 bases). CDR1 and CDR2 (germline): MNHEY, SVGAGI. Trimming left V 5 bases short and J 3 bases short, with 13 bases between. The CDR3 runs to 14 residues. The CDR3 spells CASSIRGGHTEAFF. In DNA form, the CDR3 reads TGTGCCAGCAGTATACGGGGGGGCCACACTGAAGCTTTCTTT.

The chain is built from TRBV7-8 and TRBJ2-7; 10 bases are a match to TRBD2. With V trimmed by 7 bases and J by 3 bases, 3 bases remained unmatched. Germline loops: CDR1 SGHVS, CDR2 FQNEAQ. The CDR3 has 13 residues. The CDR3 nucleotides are TGTGCCAGCATAGCGGGAGGTGGCTACGAGCAGTACTTC. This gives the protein CASIAGGGYEQYF.

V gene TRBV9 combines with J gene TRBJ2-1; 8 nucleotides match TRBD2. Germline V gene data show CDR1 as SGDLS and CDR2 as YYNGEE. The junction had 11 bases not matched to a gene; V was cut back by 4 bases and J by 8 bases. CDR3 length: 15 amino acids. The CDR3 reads CASSFGRASLDEQFF. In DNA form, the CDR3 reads TGTGCCAGCAGCTTCGGGAGGGCGTCTTTGGATGAGCAGTTCTTC.

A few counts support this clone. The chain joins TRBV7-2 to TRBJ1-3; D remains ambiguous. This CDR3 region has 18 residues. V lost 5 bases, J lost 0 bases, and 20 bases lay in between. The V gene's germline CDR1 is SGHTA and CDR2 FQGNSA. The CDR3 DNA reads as TGTGCCAGCAGCCCCTGGGCAGCACCTATTACCTCTGGAAACACCATATATTTT. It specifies CASSPWAAPITSGNTIYF.

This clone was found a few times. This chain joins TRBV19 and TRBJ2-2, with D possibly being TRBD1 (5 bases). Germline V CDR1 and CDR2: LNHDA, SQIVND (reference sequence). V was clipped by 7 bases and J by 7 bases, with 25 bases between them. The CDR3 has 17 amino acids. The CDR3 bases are TGTGCCAGTACCAAGAACACGCTTACCTGGGGCATCGGGGAGCTGTTTTTT. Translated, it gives CASTKNTLTWGIGELFF. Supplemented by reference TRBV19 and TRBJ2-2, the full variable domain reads DGGITQSPKYLFRKEGQNVTLSCEQNLNHDAMYWYRQDPGQGLRLIYYSQIVNDFQKGDIAEGYSVSREKKESFPLTVTSAQKNPTAFYLCASTKNTLTWGIGELFFGEGSRLTVL.

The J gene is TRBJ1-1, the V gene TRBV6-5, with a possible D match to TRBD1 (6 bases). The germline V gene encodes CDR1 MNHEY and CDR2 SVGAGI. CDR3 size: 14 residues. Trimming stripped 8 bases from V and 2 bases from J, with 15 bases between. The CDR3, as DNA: TGTGCCAGCCATCGGACAGATATAAACACTGAAGCTTTCTTT. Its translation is CASHRTDINTEAFF.